One sample yielded the 5 T cell receptor beta chains listed below, sequenced in a study of T cells after yellow fever vaccination (dated by TCRdb to between 2018 and 2021). Receptor amplification or capture employed 5' RACE. Data came from an Illumina NovaSeq 6000. TCRdb reprocessed the public reads (quality trimming at Q25 with fastp, clone calling with MiXCR) and kept in-frame beta chains. All rows with the same CDR3 protein become a single entry with the most common DNA and genes. The sample data list 300,000 to 350,000 distinct CDR3 sequences, and 3.5% to 4.5% of these were observed just once. The leading ten clones occupy roughly 21% of the sample. This sample's treatment or condition label indicates: live attenuated yellow fever vaccine strain. The sample was PBMCs, taken 15 days after the yellow fever booster vaccination. The receptors were sampled from a man between 18 and 35 years old who received the YFV17D yellow fever vaccine.

This clonotype was picked up a small number of times. The chain couples TRBV7-6 to TRBJ2-6; D ambiguous. CDR3 size: 15 residues. Germline V lookup: CDR1 SGHVS, CDR2 FNYEAQ. Trimming took off 2 bases at V and 4 bases at J, with 9 bases between the two ends. The CDR3 spells CASSLSPRGANVLTF. The CDR3 DNA reads as TGTGCCAGCAGCTTATCACCGAGGGGGGCCAACGTCCTGACTTTC. Based on the CDR3 plus reference TRBV7-6 and TRBJ2-6, the full variable domain is GAGVSQSPRYKVTKRGQDVALRCDPISGHVSLYWYRQALGQGPEFLTYFNYEAQQDKSGLPNDRFSAERPEGSISTLTIQRTEQRDSAMYRCASSLSPRGANVLTFGAGSRLTVL.

This clonotype was counted many times. The chain has TRBV6-2 or TRBV6-3 and TRBJ2-7; 8 bases fit TRBD1. The CDR3 is made up of 14 amino acids. J lost 1 base, V lost 4 bases, and 3 bases had no gene match. The germline gives CDR1 MNHEY, CDR2 SVGEGT. The CDR3 DNA sequence: TGTGCCAGCAGTTCCTGGACAGGGTCCTACGAGCAGTACGTC. Protein product: CASSSWTGSYEQYV.

The CDR3 here is CASRNRVGPNNEQFF. The CDR3 DNA reads as TGTGCCAGCAGGAATCGGGTGGGCCCCAACAATGAGCAGTTCTTC. The genes are TRBV11-2 and TRBJ2-1; D ambiguous. Trimming took off 6 bases at V and 5 bases at J, with 17 bases between the two ends. Germline V CDR1 and CDR2: SGHAT, FQNNGV. This CDR3 has 15 residues.

This clonotype was seen ten or more times. V gene TRBV5-1 combines with J gene TRBJ2-1; 10 bases align to TRBD2. V lost 4 bases and J lost 4; bases outside the gene matches: 5. The germline gives CDR1 SGHRS, CDR2 YFSETQ. The CDR3 has 15 amino acids. The CDR3 DNA reads TGCGCCAGCAGCCGGACTAGCGGACCATACAATGAGCAGTTCTTC. Translation: CASSRTSGPYNEQFF. The variable domain in full, with the rest retrieved from reference TRBV5-1 and TRBJ2-1, is KAGVTQTPRYLIKTRGQQVTLSCSPISGHRSVSWYQQTPGQGLQFLFEYFSETQRNKGNFPGRFSGRQFSNSRSEMNVSTLELGDSALYLCASSRTSGPYNEQFFGPGTRLTVL.

This clonotype was seen at least ten times. As DNA, the CDR3 is TGTGCCAGCAGTTCGTACGACTTGAACACTGAAGCTTTCTTT. It encodes CASSSYDLNTEAFF. The chain employs TRBV12-3 or TRBV12-4 and TRBJ1-1; D gene ambiguous. V lost 4 bases, J lost 0 bases, and 9 bases lay in between. CDR3 length equals 14 residues.